This T cell receptor (beta chain) stems from a study of cytomegalovirus exposure and HLA in healthy donors. The study ran its PCR with 60 Vbeta and 13 Jbeta primers. Generated by immunoSEQ multiplex PCR, the TCRdb table keeps only in-frame clones and is missing some. This sample's table has more than 100,000 clones. Trimming removed 3 bases from V and 5 bases from J; junction bases left unmatched: 3. CDR3 length equals 16 residues. Per the germline V gene, CDR1 is SGHNT and CDR2 is YYREEE (reference sequence). The gene calls are TRBV5-4 and TRBJ2-2, with TRBD2 matching over 14 bases. The receptor's source is a man between 18 and 35 years old in good health and CMV-seronegative. What was sequenced was PBMCs. This CDR3 reads CASSSGLAGGTGELFF. The CDR3 DNA is TGTGCCAGCAGCTCCGGACTAGCGGGGGGAACCGGGGAGCTGTTTTTT.